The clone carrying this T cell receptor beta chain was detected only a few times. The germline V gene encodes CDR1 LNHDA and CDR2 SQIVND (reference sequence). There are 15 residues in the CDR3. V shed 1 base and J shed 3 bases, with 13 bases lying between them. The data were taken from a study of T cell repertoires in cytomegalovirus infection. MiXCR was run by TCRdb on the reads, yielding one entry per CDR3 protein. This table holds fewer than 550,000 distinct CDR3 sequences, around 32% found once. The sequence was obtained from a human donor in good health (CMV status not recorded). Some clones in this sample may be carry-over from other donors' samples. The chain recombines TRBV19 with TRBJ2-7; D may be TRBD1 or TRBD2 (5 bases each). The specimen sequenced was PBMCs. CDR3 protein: CASSIGQGPLYEQYF. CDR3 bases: TGTGCCAGTAGTATAGGGCAGGGACCCCTCTACGAGCAGTACTTC. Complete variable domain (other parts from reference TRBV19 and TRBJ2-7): DGGITQSPKYLFRKEGQNVTLSCEQNLNHDAMYWYRQDPGQGLRLIYYSQIVNDFQKGDIAEGYSVSREKKESFPLTVTSAQKNPTAFYLCASSIGQGPLYEQYFGPGTRLTVT.